This TCR beta chain was recorded in a study of blood T cell repertoires in COVID-19. The wider study: PBMCs, B-cell-depleted T cells, or T cells provided the cDNA or gDNA that made up the material.

Germline V gives CDR1 SGHNT, CDR2 YYREEE (reference sequence). This CDR3 has 14 amino acids. V dropped 4 bases and J dropped 7; count of bases not matched to a gene: 6. Original processing methods: Cell counts per sample came from amplifying reference gene primers. Generated by immunoSEQ multiplex PCR, the TCRdb table keeps only in-frame clones and is missing some. V, J and clone size reflect that table, while D and trimming were determined from the DNA. The top ten hold 9.5% to 13% of the sample, which has about 230,000 clones, under 90% seen once. The sample holds one count of this clone. The genes are TRBV5-4 and TRBJ1-3; TRBD1 aligns across 9 bases. The source of this sequence is a man in his fifties or sixties with COVID-19, enrolled during active disease. Input material: peripheral blood. The CDR3 region has the DNA TGTGCCAGCAGCGTCGGGACAGGGAGGAACACCATATATTTT. This gives the protein CASSVGTGRNTIYF.